The TCR beta chain under discussion was sequenced for a study of blood T cell repertoires in COVID-19. For the study at large: There were acute and convalescent COVID-19 samples, and they came from the United States, Italy and Spain.

This clone was counted between two and nine times. Cohort placement rested on clinical history that participants reported themselves. Under the authors' procedure: The authors estimated nucleated cell counts from reference gene primer amplification. Sequenced by immunoSEQ multiplex PCR; TCRdb stores in-frame clones only, minus some. That table gives V, J and clone size, and the DNA gave D and trimming. The sample shows under 250,000 clones, about nine tenths of them seen only once. Sequencing was done on a sample of PBMCs or T cells enriched from blood (not recorded which). The TCR was taken from a woman in her 30s with acute COVID-19.

The CDR3 DNA is TGTGCCAGCAGTGACCTCCTCGGGACTCCCGGAGAGCCCCAGCATTTT. Translated, it gives CASSDLLGTPGEPQHF. The V call is TRBV6-1, the J call TRBJ1-5; D perhaps matches TRBD1 (5 bases). Per germline, CDR1 MNHNS and CDR2 SASEGT. The CDR3 totals 16 residues. With 3 bases removed from V and 8 bases from J, the gap between germline ends came to 20 bases.